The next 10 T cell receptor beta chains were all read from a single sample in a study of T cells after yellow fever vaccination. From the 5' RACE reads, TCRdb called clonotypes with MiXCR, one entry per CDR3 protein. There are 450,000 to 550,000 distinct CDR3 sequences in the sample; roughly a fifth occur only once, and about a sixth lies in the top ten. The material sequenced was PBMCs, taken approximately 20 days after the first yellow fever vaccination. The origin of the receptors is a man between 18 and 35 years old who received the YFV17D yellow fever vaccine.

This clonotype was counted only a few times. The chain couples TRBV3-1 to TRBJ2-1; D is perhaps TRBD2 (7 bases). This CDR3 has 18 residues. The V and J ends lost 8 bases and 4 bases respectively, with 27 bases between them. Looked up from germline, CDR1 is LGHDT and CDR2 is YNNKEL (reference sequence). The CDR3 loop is CASAQLPAGAGVYNEQFF. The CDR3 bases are TGTGCCAGCGCACAGCTACCCGCGGGGGCAGGGGTTTACAATGAGCAGTTCTTC.

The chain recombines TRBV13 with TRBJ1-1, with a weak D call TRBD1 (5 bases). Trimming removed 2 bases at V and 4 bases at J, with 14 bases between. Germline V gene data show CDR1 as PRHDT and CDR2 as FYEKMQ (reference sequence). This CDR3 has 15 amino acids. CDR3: CASSLSRQGPTEAFF. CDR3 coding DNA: TGTGCCAGCAGCTTATCCCGCCAGGGCCCCACTGAAGCTTTCTTT.

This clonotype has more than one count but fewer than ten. In DNA form, the CDR3 reads TGCAGCGTTGAGGGGGGCGGAAGCTCCTACGAGCAGTACTTC. Amino acids: CSVEGGGSSYEQYF. J is TRBJ2-7 and V is TRBV29-1; perhaps D is TRBD1 or TRBD2 (6 bases each). The CDR3 is 14 residues long. CDR1 SQVTM and CDR2 ANQGSEA come from the germline V gene. V was shortened by 3 bases and J by 0 bases, with 12 bases between the two germline ends.

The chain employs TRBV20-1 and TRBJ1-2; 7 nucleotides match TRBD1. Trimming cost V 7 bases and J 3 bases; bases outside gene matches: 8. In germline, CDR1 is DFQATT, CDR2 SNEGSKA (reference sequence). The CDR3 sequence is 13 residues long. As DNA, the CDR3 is TGCAGTGGATCGAGGGGGCTAGACTATGGCTACACCTTC. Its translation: CSGSRGLDYGYTF.

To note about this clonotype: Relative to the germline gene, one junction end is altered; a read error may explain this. CDR3 coding DNA: TGCGCCAGCAGTTCGCGACAGGGTACTGATACGCAGTGTTTT. Amino acids: CASSSRQGTDTQCF. This chain joins TRBV5-1 and TRBJ2-3, with 7 bases lining up with TRBD1. There are 14 residues in the CDR3. Per the germline V gene, CDR1 is SGHRS and CDR2 is YFSETQ. Complete variable domain (other parts from reference TRBV5-1 and TRBJ2-3): KAGVTQTPRYLIKTRGQQVTLSCSPISGHRSVSWYQQTPGQGLQFLFEYFSETQRNKGNFPGRFSGRQFSNSRSEMNVSTLELGDSALYLCASSSRQGTDTQCFGPGTRLTVL.

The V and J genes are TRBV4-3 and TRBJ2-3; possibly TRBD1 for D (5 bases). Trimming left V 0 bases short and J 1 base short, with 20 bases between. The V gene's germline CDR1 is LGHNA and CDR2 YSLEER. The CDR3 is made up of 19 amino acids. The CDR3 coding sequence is TGCGCCAGCAGCCAAGAGATAGCAGGGTTAAATACCCGCACAGATACGCAGTATTTT. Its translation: CASSQEIAGLNTRTDTQYF.

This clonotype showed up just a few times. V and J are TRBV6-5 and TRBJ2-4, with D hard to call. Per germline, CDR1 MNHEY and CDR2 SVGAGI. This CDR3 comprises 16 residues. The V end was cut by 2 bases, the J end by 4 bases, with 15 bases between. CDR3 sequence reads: CASSYRSPGLKNIQYF. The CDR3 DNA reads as TGTGCCAGCAGTTACCGATCCCCGGGCCTAAAAAACATTCAGTACTTC.

CDR3 bases: TGCAGTGCTAGGTATCCGGGACAGAATTACAATGAGCAGTTCTTC. Its translation is CSARYPGQNYNEQFF. The V and J genes are TRBV20-1 and TRBJ2-1; 7 bases line up with TRBD1. The CDR3 contains 15 residues. Germline-derived CDR1 and CDR2 are DFQATT and SNEGSKA (reference sequence). V dropped 3 bases and J dropped 4; count of bases not matched to a gene: 9.

CDR3: CSASFPGRLYEQYF. CDR3 nucleotide sequence: TGCAGTGCTAGTTTTCCAGGAAGGCTCTACGAGCAGTACTTC. The chain has TRBV20-1 and TRBJ2-7; the D is unclear. The CDR3 totals 14 residues. Trimming removed 3 bases at V and 3 bases at J, with 15 bases between. CDR1 DFQATT and CDR2 SNEGSKA come from the germline V gene (reference sequence).

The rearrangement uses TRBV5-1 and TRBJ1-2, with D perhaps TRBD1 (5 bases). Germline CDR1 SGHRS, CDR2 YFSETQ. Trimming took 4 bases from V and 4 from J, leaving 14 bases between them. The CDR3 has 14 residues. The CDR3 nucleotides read TGCGCCAGCAGCCCCGGGTCCGGGGGCTATGGCTACACCTTC. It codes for CASSPGSGGYGYTF. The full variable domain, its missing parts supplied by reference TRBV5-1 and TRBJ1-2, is KAGVTQTPRYLIKTRGQQVTLSCSPISGHRSVSWYQQTPGQGLQFLFEYFSETQRNKGNFPGRFSGRQFSNSRSEMNVSTLELGDSALYLCASSPGSGGYGYTFGSGTRLTVV.